The 30 T cell receptor beta chains given below trace back to one sample, sequenced in a study of T cell repertoires in ileal Crohn's disease (dated by TCRdb to between 2017 and 2020). What the time point label conveys for this sample: inflamed ileum from the surgical specimen. Library prep was done by the immunoSEQ multiplex PCR assay. TCRdb mirrors the immuneACCESS table, restricted to in-frame sequences. Some clones are absent from its copies; in checked studies, under half trace to an unresolved V gene, and the reason for the others is unknown. The sample data list 8,000 or so clones, and 65% to 90% of these were observed just once. Approximately 9.9% of the sample is taken by the ten largest. Sequencing was carried out using ileal tissue. The origin of the receptors is an adult with Crohn's disease.

The chain recombines TRBV6-5 with TRBJ2-3; D not resolved. CDR1 MNHEY and CDR2 SVGAGI come from the germline V gene. The CDR3 contains 15 residues. The V end lost 4 bases, the J end lost 2 bases, and 13 bases lay between the germline ends. In nucleotides, the CDR3 is TGTGCCAGCAGTTCGTCTGTCGACCACACAGATACGCAGTATTTT. Amino acid sequence: CASSSSVDHTDTQYF.

The chain has TRBV7-3 and TRBJ2-2, with D possibly matching TRBD1 (6 bases). V was shortened by 4 bases and J by 7 bases, with 16 bases between the two germline ends. The V gene's germline CDR1 is SGHTA and CDR2 FQGTGA. This CDR3 has 15 residues. The CDR3, as DNA: TGTGCCAGCAGCTCCAGACAGGATAACCACGGGGAGCTGTTTTTT. This sequence encodes CASSSRQDNHGELFF.

The chain employs TRBV7-2 and TRBJ2-7; 7 nucleotides agree with TRBD2. The V and J ends lost 5 bases and 5 bases, in that order; junction bases with no gene match: 9. Germline CDR1 SGHTA, CDR2 FQGNSA. This CDR3 contains 14 residues. The DNA of the CDR3 is TGTGCCAGCAGCCTGCCGAGCGGGACCCACGAGCAGTACTTC. It encodes CASSLPSGTHEQYF.

The rearrangement links TRBV7-9 to TRBJ2-5, with D perhaps matching TRBD1 or TRBD2 (5 bases each). CDR3 size: 16 residues. Per the germline V gene, CDR1 is SEHNR and CDR2 is FQNEAQ (reference sequence). Trimming took 4 bases from V and 2 from J, leaving 17 bases between them. For the CDR3, the DNA is TGTGCCAGCAGCTATTTTATTGGGACGGCTCAAGAGACCCAGTACTTC. Translating gives CASSYFIGTAQETQYF.

V is TRBV19 and J is TRBJ2-2, with 9 nucleotides matching TRBD2. The CDR3 covers 16 residues. J gave up 4 bases and V 7 bases, and 10 bases lay outside the gene matches. In germline, CDR1 is LNHDA, CDR2 SQIVND (reference sequence). The CDR3 is CASMRREGPSTGELFF. CDR3 DNA: TGTGCCAGTATGAGGCGGGAGGGCCCAAGCACCGGGGAGCTGTTTTTT. The full variable domain, with the rest looked up from reference TRBV19 and TRBJ2-2, is DGGITQSPKYLFRKEGQNVTLSCEQNLNHDAMYWYRQDPGQGLRLIYYSQIVNDFQKGDIAEGYSVSREKKESFPLTVTSAQKNPTAFYLCASMRREGPSTGELFFGEGSRLTVL.

This sequence joins TRBV7-8 and TRBJ2-7; 9 bases agree with TRBD1. J lost 2 bases, V lost 5 bases, and 10 bases had no gene match. This CDR3 is built from 16 residues. The germline gives CDR1 SGHVS, CDR2 FQNEAQ. CDR3 loop: CASSQSRDRVAYEQYF. Written as DNA, the CDR3 is TGTGCCAGCAGCCAAAGTCGGGACAGGGTAGCCTACGAGCAGTACTTC.

The chain carries TRBV5-1 and TRBJ2-7; possible D gene TRBD2, 5 bases. Germline V gene lookup returns CDR1 SGHRS and CDR2 YFSETQ. This CDR3 region has 16 residues. V was pared by 2 bases and J by 2 bases, with 17 bases between. DNA of the CDR3: TGCGCCAGCAGCTTTCGGGGATCCGAGGCGGCCTACGAGCAGTACTTC. Protein: CASSFRGSEAAYEQYF.

This rearrangement joins TRBV7-6 to TRBJ2-2; D gene uncertain. The ends were cut back, 0 bases at V and 5 bases at J, with 13 bases in the middle. CDR3 length equals 16 residues. Germline V gene sequence: CDR1 SGHVS, CDR2 FNYEAQ. The CDR3 loop reads CASSLALGSPTGELFF. CDR3 sequence (DNA): TGTGCCAGCAGCTTAGCGCTCGGCTCCCCGACCGGGGAGCTGTTTTTT.

This chain connects TRBV5-4 to TRBJ1-1; D ambiguous. V shed 0 bases and J shed 7 bases, with 10 bases lying between them. This CDR3 is built from 13 residues. CDR1 and CDR2 (germline): SGHNT, YYREEE (reference sequence). The CDR3 sequence is CASSLESGNEAFF. The CDR3 DNA reads TGTGCCAGCAGCTTGGAATCGGGCAATGAAGCTTTCTTT.

The J gene is TRBJ2-3, the V gene TRBV15; D remains ambiguous. The V end lost 1 base, the J end lost 7 bases, and 21 bases lay between the germline ends. Germline V lookup: CDR1 LNHNV, CDR2 YYDKDF (reference sequence). The CDR3 contains 17 residues. The CDR3 DNA sequence: TGTGCCACCAGCAGAGCCTCCCCCAGTTTAATCTCTCATACGCAGTATTTT. It translates to CATSRASPSLISHTQYF.

V is TRBV6-4 and J is TRBJ2-1; D call uncertain. Trimming took 0 bases from V and 8 from J, leaving 14 bases between them. This CDR3 spans 15 amino acids. Germline lookup yields CDR1 MRHNA and CDR2 SNTAGT. The CDR3 DNA is TGTGCCAGCAGTGACTCGGAAGGCTCTGGCGATGAGCAGTTCTTC. Its translation: CASSDSEGSGDEQFF.

This CDR3 is CASSIGGGDEQFF. As DNA, the CDR3 is TGTGCCAGTAGTATAGGCGGCGGGGATGAGCAGTTCTTC. The V call is TRBV19, the J call TRBJ2-1; D possibly corresponds to TRBD2 (6 bases). The CDR3 has 13 residues. Looked up from germline, CDR1 is LNHDA and CDR2 is SQIVND (reference sequence). The V and J ends lost 1 base and 8 bases respectively, with 9 bases between them.

The rearrangement links TRBV30 to TRBJ1-6; 7 nucleotides line up with TRBD1. The length of the CDR3 is 14 residues. Per the germline V gene, CDR1 is GTSNPN and CDR2 is SVGIG (reference sequence). J was trimmed by 5 bases and V by 3 bases; bases with no gene match: 4. The CDR3 DNA reads TGTGCCTGGAGGGGACAGAGTAATAATTCACCCCTCCACTTT. Residues: CAWRGQSNNSPLHF.

The V call is TRBV5-1, the J call TRBJ1-1; 7 bases fit TRBD1. V trimming: 5 bases; J trimming: 0 bases; junction bases outside the gene matches: 4. The CDR3 totals 14 residues. In germline, CDR1 is SGHRS, CDR2 YFSETQ. The CDR3 is CASSRQGLNTEAFF. In DNA form, the CDR3 reads TGCGCCAGCAGTCGACAGGGCCTGAACACTGAAGCTTTCTTT.

This clone has only a few counts. V usage is TRBV2 and J usage is TRBJ2-7; 9 bases are shared with TRBD1. The CDR3 length is 14 residues. V lost 5 bases, J lost 2 bases, and 4 bases stayed unmatched. CDR1 and CDR2 from the germline V gene are SNHLY and FYNNEI. CDR3: CASSRDRDTYEQYF. The DNA for the CDR3 is TGTGCCAGCAGTAGGGACAGGGATACCTACGAGCAGTACTTC.

V gene TRBV7-2 combines with J gene TRBJ1-3, with D uncertain. This CDR3 region has 12 residues. Germline CDR1 is SGHTA and CDR2 is FQGNSA. With 5 bases removed from V and 2 bases from J, the gap between germline ends came to 4 bases. CDR3 DNA sequence: TGTGCCAGCAGCAGTACTGGAAACACCATATATTTT. It yields the protein CASSSTGNTIYF.

The genes are TRBV28 and TRBJ2-1; 8 bases agree with TRBD1. Germline values: CDR1 MDHEN, CDR2 SYDVKM. The CDR3 length is 15 residues. V trimming: 3 bases; J trimming: 6 bases; junction bases outside the gene matches: 7. CDR3 sequence: CASSFPGTGGNEQFF. CDR3 DNA sequence: TGTGCCAGCAGTTTCCCCGGGACAGGAGGCAATGAGCAGTTCTTC.

The CDR3 region has the DNA TGTGCCAGCAGCCCCGGCACAGATACGCAGTATTTT. Residues: CASSPGTDTQYF. The genes are TRBV7-2 and TRBJ2-3; D is unresolved. This CDR3 has 12 residues. The V gene's germline CDR1 is SGHTA and CDR2 FQGNSA. V lost 5 bases and J 1 base, leaving 4 bases between the germline ends.

The V call is TRBV7-6, the J call TRBJ2-1; 11 bases are shared with TRBD1. V was pared by 2 bases and J by 0 bases, with 12 bases of the junction left unmatched. Germline values: CDR1 SGHVS, CDR2 FNYEAQ. The CDR3 consists of 20 residues. This CDR3 is CASSLLGQGAAGGSYNEQFF. In DNA form, the CDR3 reads TGTGCCAGCAGCTTATTAGGACAGGGGGCGGCCGGGGGCTCCTACAATGAGCAGTTCTTC.

The chain combines TRBV29-1 with TRBJ1-2; D is unclear. The CDR3 has 15 residues. V was clipped by 2 bases and J by 1 base, with 14 bases between them. Germline values: CDR1 SQVTM, CDR2 ANQGSEA. The CDR3 nucleotides read TGCAGCGTTGAACCCCCCTCGACAAATAACTATGGCTACACCTTC. This gives the protein CSVEPPSTNNYGYTF.

This chain joins TRBV7-8 and TRBJ2-5, with 7 nucleotides matching TRBD2. This CDR3 is 17 amino acids long. CDR1 is SGHVS, CDR2 FQNEAQ, per germline. Trimming removed 1 base from V and 1 base from J; junction bases left unmatched: 9. This CDR3 is CASSLEEGTIVQETQYF. DNA for the CDR3: TGTGCCAGCAGCTTAGAGGAGGGGACTATCGTCCAAGAGACCCAGTACTTC.

The V and J genes are TRBV5-4 and TRBJ1-3; 8 bases match TRBD1. Looked up from germline, CDR1 is SGHNT and CDR2 is YYREEE (reference sequence). The CDR3 runs to 15 residues. V dropped 9 bases and J dropped 0; count of bases not matched to a gene: 8. CDR3 region: CATSGGEYSGNTIYF. The CDR3 DNA is TGTGCCACCTCAGGGGGCGAATACTCTGGAAACACCATATATTTT. The whole variable domain, filled in from reference TRBV5-4 and TRBJ1-3, reads ETGVTQSPTHLIKTRGQQVTLRCSSQSGHNTVSWYQQALGQGPQFIFQYYREEENGRGNFPPRFSGLQFPNYSSELNVNALELDDSALYLCATSGGEYSGNTIYFGEGSWLTVV.

V usage is TRBV25-1 and J usage is TRBJ2-7, with no clear D. Trimming removed 6 bases from V and 3 bases from J, with 12 bases in between. Germline CDR1 is MGHDK and CDR2 is SYGVNS. This CDR3 has 13 amino acids. Here the CDR3 reads CASRPQDYYEQYF. Written as DNA, the CDR3 is TGTGCCAGCAGGCCCCAGGATTACTACGAGCAGTACTTC.

The rearrangement joins TRBV2 to TRBJ2-2, with 13 bases identical to TRBD2. J lost 7 bases, V lost 8 bases, and 7 bases had no gene match. The CDR3 has 15 amino acids. From germline, CDR1 is SNHLY and CDR2 FYNNEI. CDR3 sequence: CASFKGLAGIGELFF. The CDR3 DNA reads TGTGCCAGCTTTAAGGGACTAGCGGGAATCGGGGAGCTGTTTTTT. The variable domain in full, with the rest retrieved from reference TRBV2 and TRBJ2-2, is EPEVTQTPSHQVTQMGQEVILRCVPISNHLYFYWYRQILGQKVEFLVSFYNNEISEKSEIFDDQFSVERPDGSNFTLKIRSTKLEDSAMYFCASFKGLAGIGELFFGEGSRLTVL.

The rearrangement uses TRBV28 and TRBJ2-7; D gene ambiguous. CDR1 and CDR2 from the germline V gene are MDHEN and SYDVKM. This CDR3 has 14 residues. V dropped 6 bases and J dropped 3 bases, with 15 bases sitting between them. The chain's CDR3 is CASSQTTFLYEQYF. For the CDR3, the DNA is TGTGCCAGCAGCCAAACGACTTTCCTCTACGAGCAGTACTTC.

The DNA for the CDR3 is TGCGCCAGCAGCTTGTGGGCCCCTAGCTCTGGGGCCAACGTCCTGACTTTC. Protein: CASSLWAPSSGANVLTF. The gene calls are TRBV5-1 and TRBJ2-6, with D unclear. Trimming took 1 base from V and 0 from J, leaving 11 bases between them. CDR1 SGHRS and CDR2 YFSETQ come from the germline V gene. The CDR3 length is 17 residues.

This clone was found once. The chain recombines TRBV28 with TRBJ1-1; D may be TRBD1 (5 bases). The germline V gene has CDR1 MDHEN and CDR2 SYDVKM. The CDR3 extends over 15 amino acids. The V gene lost 5 bases and the J gene lost 1 base, with 14 bases spanning the gap. This CDR3 reads CASSDAGPWNTEAFF. In DNA form, the CDR3 reads TGTGCCAGCAGTGATGCAGGGCCCTGGAACACTGAAGCTTTCTTT.

This clone appeared a few times. The V gene is TRBV4-1, the J gene TRBJ2-7; tentative D call: TRBD1 (5 bases). The CDR3 covers 14 residues. Germline V gene lookup returns CDR1 MGHRA and CDR2 YSYEKL. The V end was cut by 1 base, the J end by 6 bases, with 13 bases between. This CDR3 is CASSQGMGLAEQYF. CDR3 sequence (DNA): TGCGCCAGCAGCCAAGGTATGGGGCTGGCCGAGCAGTACTTC.

The rearrangement joins TRBV5-1 to TRBJ2-2; the match to TRBD1 covers 10 bases. After removal of 5 bases from V and 3 bases from J, the junction contained 4 bases not matched to a gene. The germline V gene has CDR1 SGHRS and CDR2 YFSETQ. The CDR3 totals 15 residues. The CDR3: CASSRDRGDTGELFF. The CDR3 DNA reads as TGCGCCAGCAGTAGGGACAGGGGCGACACCGGGGAGCTGTTTTTT.

This chain uses TRBV5-4 with TRBJ1-1; weak D call: TRBD1 (5 bases). CDR1 and CDR2 (germline): SGHNT, YYREEE (reference sequence). V lost 0 bases, J lost 3 bases, and 12 bases lay in between. The CDR3 loop spans 15 amino acids. The chain's CDR3 is CASSLGGRFDTEAFF. The CDR3, as DNA: TGTGCCAGCAGCTTGGGGGGGAGGTTCGACACTGAAGCTTTCTTT.